A selection of T cell receptor beta chains follows, all from one sample in a study of radiation and T cells in renal cell carcinoma. Data came from immunoSEQ multiplex PCR; TCRdb stores just in-frame clones and leaves some out. The sample records 20,000 to 25,000 clones, more than 50% being singletons. The sequences come from tumor tissue, collected from a patient whose treatment was nephrectomy without radiotherapy. The receptors come from a human donor with renal cell carcinoma. CDR3s include the opening cysteine and the closing phenylalanine or tryptophan. The D gene is left open where the match is weak. Clone size appears in some rows only: once, few, many, or a class for an expanded clone.

D gene,clone size,V gene,J gene,CDR3 protein,CDR3 DNA
-,-,TRBV7-2,TRBJ2-3,CASSLRPQTRTDTQYF,TGTGCTAGCAGCTTAAGGCCCCAGACCCGGACAGATACGCAGTATTTT
TRBD1,few,TRBV27,TRBJ1-1,CASSLSRDRGEAFF,TGTGCCAGCAGTTTATCGAGGGACAGGGGTGAAGCTTTCTTT
-,-,TRBV5-5,TRBJ1-1,CASSQTGNTEAFF,TGCGCCAGCAGCCAAACAGGGAACACTGAAGCTTTCTTT
-,-,TRBV5-1,TRBJ1-2,CASSPQGSGGRNGYTF,TGCGCCAGCAGCCCGCAGGGGTCCGGGGGGCGGAATGGCTACACCTTC
TRBD2,-,TRBV7-2,TRBJ2-1,CASSLHSGGEVYNEQFF,TGTGCCAGCAGCCTCCATAGCGGGGGGGAGGTCTACAATGAGCAGTTCTTC
-,-,TRBV29-1,TRBJ1-1,CSVEIGQNTEAFF,TGCAGCGTGGAAATAGGACAGAACACTGAAGCTTTCTTT
-,-,TRBV13,TRBJ1-5,CASSLGGTNQPQHF,TGTGCCAGCAGCTTGGGGGGAACAAATCAGCCCCAGCATTTT
TRBD2,once,TRBV5-4,TRBJ2-5,CASSSGLADQETQYF,TGTGCCAGCAGCTCGGGACTAGCGGACCAAGAGACCCAGTACTTC
TRBD1,-,TRBV5-1,TRBJ2-7,CASSQPRTGHYEQYF,TGCGCCAGCAGCCAACCCCGGACAGGGCACTACGAGCAGTACTTC
TRBD1,-,TRBV10-3,TRBJ2-6,CAISDPGQGAGANVLTF,TGTGCCATCAGTGACCCGGGACAGGGGGCTGGGGCCAACGTCCTGACTTTC